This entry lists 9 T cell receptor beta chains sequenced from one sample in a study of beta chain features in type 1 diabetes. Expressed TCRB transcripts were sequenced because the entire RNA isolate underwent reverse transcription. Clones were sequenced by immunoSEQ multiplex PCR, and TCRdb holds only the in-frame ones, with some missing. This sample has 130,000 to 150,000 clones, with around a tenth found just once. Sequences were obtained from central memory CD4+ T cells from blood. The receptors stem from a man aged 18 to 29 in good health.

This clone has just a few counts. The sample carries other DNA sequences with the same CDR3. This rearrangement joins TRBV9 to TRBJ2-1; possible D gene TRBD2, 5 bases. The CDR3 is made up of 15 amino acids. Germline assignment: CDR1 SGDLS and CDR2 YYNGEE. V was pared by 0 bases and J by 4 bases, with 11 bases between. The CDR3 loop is CASSVEGATYNEQFF. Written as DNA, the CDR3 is TGTGCCAGCAGCGTAGAGGGAGCCACATACAATGAGCAGTTCTTC.

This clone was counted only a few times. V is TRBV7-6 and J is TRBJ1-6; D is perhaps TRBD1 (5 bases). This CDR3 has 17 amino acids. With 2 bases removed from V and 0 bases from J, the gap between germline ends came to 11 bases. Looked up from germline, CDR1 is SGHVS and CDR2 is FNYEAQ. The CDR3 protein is CASSLIRGNSYNSPLHF. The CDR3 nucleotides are TGTGCCAGCAGCTTAATTAGGGGAAACTCCTATAATTCACCCCTCCACTTT. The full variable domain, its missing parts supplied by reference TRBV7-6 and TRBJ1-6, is GAGVSQSPRYKVTKRGQDVALRCDPISGHVSLYWYRQALGQGPEFLTYFNYEAQQDKSGLPNDRFSAERPEGSISTLTIQRTEQRDSAMYRCASSLIRGNSYNSPLHFGNGTRLTVT.

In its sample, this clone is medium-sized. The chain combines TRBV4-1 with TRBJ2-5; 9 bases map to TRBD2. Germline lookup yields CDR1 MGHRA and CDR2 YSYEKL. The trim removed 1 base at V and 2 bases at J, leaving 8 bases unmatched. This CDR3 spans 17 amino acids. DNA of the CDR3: TGCGCCAGCAGCCAAGGAATCGGGACTAGCACACAAGAGACCCAGTACTTC. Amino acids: CASSQGIGTSTQETQYF.

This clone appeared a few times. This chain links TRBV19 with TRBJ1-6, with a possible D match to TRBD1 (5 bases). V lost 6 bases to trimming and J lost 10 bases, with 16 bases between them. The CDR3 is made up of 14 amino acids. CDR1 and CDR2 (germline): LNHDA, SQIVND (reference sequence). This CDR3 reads CASSPQGEESPLHF. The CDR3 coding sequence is TGTGCCAGTAGCCCCCAAGGGGAGGAGTCACCCCTCCACTTT.

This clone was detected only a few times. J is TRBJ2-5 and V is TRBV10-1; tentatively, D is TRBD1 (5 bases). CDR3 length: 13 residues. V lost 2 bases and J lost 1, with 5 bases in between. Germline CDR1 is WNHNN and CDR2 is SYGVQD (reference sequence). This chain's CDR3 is CASSEDSQETQYF. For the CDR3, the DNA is TGCGCCAGCAGTGAGGACAGCCAAGAGACCCAGTACTTC.

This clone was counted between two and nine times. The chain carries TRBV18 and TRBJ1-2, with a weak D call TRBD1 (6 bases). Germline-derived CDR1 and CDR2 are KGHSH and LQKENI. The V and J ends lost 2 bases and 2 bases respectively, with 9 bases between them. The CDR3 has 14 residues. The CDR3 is CASSPLDRNYGYTF. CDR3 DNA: TGTGCCAGCTCACCATTGGACAGAAACTATGGCTACACCTTC. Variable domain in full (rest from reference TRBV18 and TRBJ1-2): NAGVMQNPRHLVRRRGQEARLRCSPMKGHSHVYWYRQLPEEGLKFMVYLQKENIIDESGMPKERFSAEFPKEGPSILRIQQVVRGDSAAYFCASSPLDRNYGYTFGSGTRLTVV.

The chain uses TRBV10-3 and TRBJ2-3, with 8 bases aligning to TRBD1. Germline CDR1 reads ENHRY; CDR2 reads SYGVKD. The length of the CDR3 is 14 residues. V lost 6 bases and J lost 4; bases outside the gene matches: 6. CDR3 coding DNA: TGTGCCATCAGGGGGACAGGAGGGGCAGATACGCAGTATTTT. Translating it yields CAIRGTGGADTQYF.

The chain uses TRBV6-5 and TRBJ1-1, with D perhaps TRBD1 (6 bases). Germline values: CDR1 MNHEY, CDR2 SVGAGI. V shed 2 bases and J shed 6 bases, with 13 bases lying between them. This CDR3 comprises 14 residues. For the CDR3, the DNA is TGTGCCAGCAGTTACCTCGGAGCAGGGGCTGAAGCTTTCTTT. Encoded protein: CASSYLGAGAEAFF.

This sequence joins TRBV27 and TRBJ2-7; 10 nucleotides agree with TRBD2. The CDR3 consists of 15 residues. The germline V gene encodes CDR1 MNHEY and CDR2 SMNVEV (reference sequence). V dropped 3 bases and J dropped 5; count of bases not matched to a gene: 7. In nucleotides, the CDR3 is TGTGCCAGCAGTTTGTCTCTAGCGGGGGCCCACGAGCAGTACTTC. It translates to CASSLSLAGAHEQYF.